The text below deals with one T cell receptor beta chain. Which antigen it targets is not known. The sample holds no much larger clone one base away, and base qualities are not on file. Separate from the approximately 700-subject first cohort, the validation cohort of more than 90 subjects was the group to which the donors belonged. The sample belongs to a study of cytomegalovirus exposure and HLA in healthy donors (dated 2017 in TCRdb). About the full investigation: The roughly 700 repertoires of the first cohort and the 95 to 150 validation repertoires were produced on the same platform, according to a later analysis. The study aimed to test whether signatures of past pathogen exposure could be identified by cataloging public T cell receptors. The study combined high-throughput TCR immunosequencing, statistical association of individual TCRs with disease status, and machine learning to predict cytomegalovirus infection status. In addition to the first cohort of 666 subjects, a separate validation cohort of under 150 different subjects was used.

Library preparation used the immunoSEQ multiplex PCR assay. From the authors' description of their analysis: To diagnose cytomegalovirus status from the catalog of TCR beta chain sequences, a statistical classification framework was built. TCRdb took this table from immuneACCESS and kept in-frame rearrangements with V and J called. Such tables lack part of the clones; where checked against another copy, unresolved V genes explain under half of the gap, and the rest is unexplained. The V and J calls and the clone size are those of that table, but D and trimming were determined from the DNA. The sample table lists around 300,000 clones, 70% to 90% of them with a count of one. In total, the top ten clones hold approximately 0.94% of the sample. CDR1 and CDR2, per the germline V gene (reference sequence), are WNHNN and SYGVQD. The CDR3 sequence holds 14 residues, the cysteine and phenylalanine included. The retained sequence is limited to the CDR3, 42 bases, with the frame set at the first base. V ends up 6 bases short and J 2 bases short, with an unmatched junction base count of 6.

Beyond this particular receptor, the publication reports: Of the cluster scores, approximately 95% were above 0 in a later analysis, which found that TCRs clustered in the first cohort also tended to co-occur in the 130 or so validation repertoires. In both the original and validation cohorts, the classifier was reported to diagnose cytomegalovirus status with high specificity and sensitivity. The study listed 150 to 200 TCR beta chains as associated with cytomegalovirus. According to the authors, the approach could potentially be generalized to other disease states and immunological phenotypes. Three of the identified cytomegalovirus-associated TCR beta chains were confirmed in vitro to be specific for cytomegalovirus antigens. All 120 repertoires were used to score co-occurrence in the validation cohort in a later analysis, because that analysis had no HLA typing for the cohort. Across donors, most TCR sequences were observed very rarely, whereas some public TCRs were present in many individuals.

This receptor was identified in a woman aged 18-29 years in good health and CMV-seronegative. The sequencing input was PBMCs. The rearrangement joined TRBV10-1 to TRBJ2-7, with 8 bases aligning to TRBD2. The nucleotides are TGCGCCAGCAGGAGTAGCGGGACTACCTACGAGCAGTACTTC. Its protein product is CASRSSGTTYEQYF.